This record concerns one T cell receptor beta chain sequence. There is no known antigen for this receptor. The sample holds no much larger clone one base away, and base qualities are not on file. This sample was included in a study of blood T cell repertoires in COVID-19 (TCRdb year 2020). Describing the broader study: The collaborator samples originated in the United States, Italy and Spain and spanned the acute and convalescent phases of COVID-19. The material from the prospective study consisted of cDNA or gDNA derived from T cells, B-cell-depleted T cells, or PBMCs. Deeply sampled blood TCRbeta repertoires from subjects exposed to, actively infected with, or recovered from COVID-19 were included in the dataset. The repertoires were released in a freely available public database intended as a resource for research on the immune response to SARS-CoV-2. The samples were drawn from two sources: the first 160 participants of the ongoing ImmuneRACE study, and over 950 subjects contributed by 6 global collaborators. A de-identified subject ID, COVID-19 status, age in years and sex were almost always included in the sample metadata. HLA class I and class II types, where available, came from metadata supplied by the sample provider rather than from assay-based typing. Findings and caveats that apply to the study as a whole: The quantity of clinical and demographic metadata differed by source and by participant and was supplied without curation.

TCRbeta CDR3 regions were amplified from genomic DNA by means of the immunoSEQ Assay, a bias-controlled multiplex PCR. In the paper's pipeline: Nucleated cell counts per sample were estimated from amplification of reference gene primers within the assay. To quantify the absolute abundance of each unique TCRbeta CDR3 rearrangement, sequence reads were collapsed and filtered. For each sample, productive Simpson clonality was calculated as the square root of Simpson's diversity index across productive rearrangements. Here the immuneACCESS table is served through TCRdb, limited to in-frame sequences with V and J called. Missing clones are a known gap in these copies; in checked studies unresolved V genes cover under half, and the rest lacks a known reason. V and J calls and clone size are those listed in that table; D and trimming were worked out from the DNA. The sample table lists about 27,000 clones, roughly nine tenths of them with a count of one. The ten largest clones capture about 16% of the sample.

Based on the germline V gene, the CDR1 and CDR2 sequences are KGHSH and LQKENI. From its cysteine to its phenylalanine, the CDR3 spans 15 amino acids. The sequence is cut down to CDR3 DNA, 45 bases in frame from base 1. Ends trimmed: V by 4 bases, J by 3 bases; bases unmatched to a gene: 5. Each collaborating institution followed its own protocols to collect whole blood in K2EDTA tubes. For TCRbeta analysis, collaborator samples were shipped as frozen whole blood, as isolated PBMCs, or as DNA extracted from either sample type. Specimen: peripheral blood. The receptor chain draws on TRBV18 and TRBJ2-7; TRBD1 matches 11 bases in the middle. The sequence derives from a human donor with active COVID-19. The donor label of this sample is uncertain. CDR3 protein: CASSLGGTGGYEQYF. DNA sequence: TGTGCCAGCTCACTAGGGGGGACAGGGGGCTACGAGCAGTACTTC.